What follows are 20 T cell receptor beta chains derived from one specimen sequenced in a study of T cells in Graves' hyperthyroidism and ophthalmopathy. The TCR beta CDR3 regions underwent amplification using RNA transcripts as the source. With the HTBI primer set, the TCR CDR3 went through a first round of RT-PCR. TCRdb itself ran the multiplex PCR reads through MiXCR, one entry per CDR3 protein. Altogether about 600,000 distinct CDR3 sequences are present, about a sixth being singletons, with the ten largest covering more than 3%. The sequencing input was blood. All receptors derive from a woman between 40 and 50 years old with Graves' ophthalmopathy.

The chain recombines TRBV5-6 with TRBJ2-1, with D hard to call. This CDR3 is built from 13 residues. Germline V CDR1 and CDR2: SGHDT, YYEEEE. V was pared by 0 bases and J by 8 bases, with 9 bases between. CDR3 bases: TGTGCCAGCAGCTTGGTCACGGGCTATGAGCAGTTCTTC. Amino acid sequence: CASSLVTGYEQFF.

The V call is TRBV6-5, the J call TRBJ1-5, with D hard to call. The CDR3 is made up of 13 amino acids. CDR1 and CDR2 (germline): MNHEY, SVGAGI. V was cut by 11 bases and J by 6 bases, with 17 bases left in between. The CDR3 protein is CACRPGVFQPQHF. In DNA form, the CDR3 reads TGTGCCTGCCGGCCCGGGGTTTTTCAGCCCCAGCATTTT.

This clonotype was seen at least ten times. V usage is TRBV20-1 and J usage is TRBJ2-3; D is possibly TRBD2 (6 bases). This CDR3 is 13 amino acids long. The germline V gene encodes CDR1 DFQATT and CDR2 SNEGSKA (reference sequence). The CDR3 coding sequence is TGCTCCCCGCGTTCGGGAGCCCAAGATACGCAGTATTTT. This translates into CSPRSGAQDTQYF.

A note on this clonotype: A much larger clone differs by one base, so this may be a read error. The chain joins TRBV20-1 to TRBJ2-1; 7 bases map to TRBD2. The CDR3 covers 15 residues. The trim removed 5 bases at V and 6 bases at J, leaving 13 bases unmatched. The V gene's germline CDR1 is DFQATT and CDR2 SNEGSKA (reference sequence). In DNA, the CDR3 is TGCAGTGCTGGTTCAGCGGGGACCACCTTCAATGAGCAGTTCTTC. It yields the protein CSAGSAGTTFNEQFF.

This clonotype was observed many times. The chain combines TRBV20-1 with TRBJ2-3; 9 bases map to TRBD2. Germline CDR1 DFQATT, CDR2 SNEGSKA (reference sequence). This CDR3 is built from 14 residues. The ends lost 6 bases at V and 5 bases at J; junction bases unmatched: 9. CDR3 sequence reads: CSAEGGGGRDTQYF. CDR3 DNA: TGCAGTGCCGAGGGCGGGGGGGGAAGAGATACGCAGTATTTT.

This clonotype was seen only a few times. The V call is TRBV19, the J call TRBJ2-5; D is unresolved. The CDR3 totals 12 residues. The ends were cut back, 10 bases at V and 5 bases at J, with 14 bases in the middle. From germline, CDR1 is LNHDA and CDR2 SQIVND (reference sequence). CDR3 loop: CATSRSRETQYF. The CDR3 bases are TGTGCCACCTCTAGGTCTCGCGAGACCCAGTACTTC.

The CDR3 region is CASSPNRDLGYTF. The CDR3 DNA reads as TGTGCCAGCAGCCCCAACCGGGACCTTGGCTACACCTTC. The V gene is TRBV3-1, the J gene TRBJ1-2; TRBD1 is a possible D gene (5 bases). The germline V gene encodes CDR1 LGHDT and CDR2 YNNKEL (reference sequence). Trimming stripped 4 bases from V and 7 bases from J, with 13 bases between. This CDR3 has 13 residues.

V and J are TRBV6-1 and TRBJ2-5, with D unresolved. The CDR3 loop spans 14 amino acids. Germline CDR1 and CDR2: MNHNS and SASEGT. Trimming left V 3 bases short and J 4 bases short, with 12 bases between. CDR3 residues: CASSDGYRAETQYF. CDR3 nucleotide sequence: TGTGCCAGCAGTGATGGTTATCGAGCAGAGACCCAGTACTTC.

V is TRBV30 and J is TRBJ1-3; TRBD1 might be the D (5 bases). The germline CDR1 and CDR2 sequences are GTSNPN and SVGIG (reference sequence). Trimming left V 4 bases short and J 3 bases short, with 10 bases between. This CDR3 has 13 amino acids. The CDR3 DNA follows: TGTGCCTGGATTGGGGCGCATGGAAACACCATATATTTT. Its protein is CAWIGAHGNTIYF.

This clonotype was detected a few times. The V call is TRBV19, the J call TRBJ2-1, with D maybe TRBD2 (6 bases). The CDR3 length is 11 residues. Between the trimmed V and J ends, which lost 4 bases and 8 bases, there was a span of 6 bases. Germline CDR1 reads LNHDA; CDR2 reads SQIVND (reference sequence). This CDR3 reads CASSRRDEQFF. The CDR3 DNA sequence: TGTGCCAGTAGTAGGAGGGATGAGCAGTTCTTC.

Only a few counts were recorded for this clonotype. The DNA of the CDR3 is TGTGCCAGCAGTGAACTCCCTCGCAGGGCCCTTAATTCACCCCTCCACTTT. Its protein is CASSELPRRALNSPLHF. The chain is built from TRBV2 and TRBJ1-6; a possible D gene is TRBD1 (5 bases). CDR3 size: 17 residues. CDR1 is SNHLY and CDR2 is FYNNEI in the germline V gene. Trimming took off 2 bases at V and 6 bases at J, with 17 bases between the two ends.

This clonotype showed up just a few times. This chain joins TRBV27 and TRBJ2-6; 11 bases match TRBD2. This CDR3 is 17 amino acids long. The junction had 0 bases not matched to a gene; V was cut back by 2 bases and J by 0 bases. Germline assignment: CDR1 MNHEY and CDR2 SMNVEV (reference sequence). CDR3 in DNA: TGTGCCAGCAGTTTAGGGACTAGCGGCTCTGGGGCCAACGTCCTGACTTTC. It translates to CASSLGTSGSGANVLTF.

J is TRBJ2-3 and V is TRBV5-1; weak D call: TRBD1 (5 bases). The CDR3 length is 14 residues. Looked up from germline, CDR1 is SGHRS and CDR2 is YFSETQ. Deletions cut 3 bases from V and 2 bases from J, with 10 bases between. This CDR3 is CASSSSDNTDTQYF. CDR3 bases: TGCGCCAGCAGCTCCTCGGACAACACAGATACGCAGTATTTT. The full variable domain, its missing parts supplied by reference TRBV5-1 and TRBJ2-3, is KAGVTQTPRYLIKTRGQQVTLSCSPISGHRSVSWYQQTPGQGLQFLFEYFSETQRNKGNFPGRFSGRQFSNSRSEMNVSTLELGDSALYLCASSSSDNTDTQYFGPGTRLTVL.

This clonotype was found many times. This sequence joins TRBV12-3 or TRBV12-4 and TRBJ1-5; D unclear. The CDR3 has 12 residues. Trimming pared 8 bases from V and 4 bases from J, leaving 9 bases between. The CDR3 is CASRRQNQPQHF. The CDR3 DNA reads TGTGCCAGCCGAAGACAAAATCAGCCCCAGCATTTT.

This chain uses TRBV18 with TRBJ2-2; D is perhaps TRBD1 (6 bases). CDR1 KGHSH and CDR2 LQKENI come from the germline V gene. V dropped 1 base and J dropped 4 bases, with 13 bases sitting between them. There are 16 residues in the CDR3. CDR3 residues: CASSPRGPPATGELFF. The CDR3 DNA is TGTGCCAGCTCACCACGGGGGCCCCCGGCCACCGGGGAGCTGTTTTTT.

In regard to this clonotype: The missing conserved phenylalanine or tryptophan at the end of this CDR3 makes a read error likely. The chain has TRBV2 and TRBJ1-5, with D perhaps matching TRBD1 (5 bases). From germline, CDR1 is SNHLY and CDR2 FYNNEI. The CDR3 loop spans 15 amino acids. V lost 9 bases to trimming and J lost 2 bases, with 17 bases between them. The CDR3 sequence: CASSRRRGGNQPQHS. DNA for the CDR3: TGTGCCAGTTCCCGAAGGAGAGGGGGCAATCAGCCCCAGCATTCT.

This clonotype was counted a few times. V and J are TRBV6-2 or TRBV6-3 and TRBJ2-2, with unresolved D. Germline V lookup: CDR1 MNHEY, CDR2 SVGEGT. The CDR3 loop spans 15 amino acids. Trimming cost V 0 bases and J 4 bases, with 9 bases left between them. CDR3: CASSYSWSGTGELFF. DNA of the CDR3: TGTGCCAGCAGTTACTCTTGGTCGGGCACCGGGGAGCTGTTTTTT.

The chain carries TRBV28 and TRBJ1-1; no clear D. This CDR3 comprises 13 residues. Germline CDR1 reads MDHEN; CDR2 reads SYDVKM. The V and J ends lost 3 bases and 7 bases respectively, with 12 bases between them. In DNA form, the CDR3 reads TGTGCCAGCAGTTTCTCAGAGTACGGTGAAGCTTTCTTT. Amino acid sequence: CASSFSEYGEAFF.

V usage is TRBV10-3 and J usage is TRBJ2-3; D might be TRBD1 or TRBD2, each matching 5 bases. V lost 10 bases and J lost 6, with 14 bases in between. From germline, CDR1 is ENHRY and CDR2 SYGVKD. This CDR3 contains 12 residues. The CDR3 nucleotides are TGTGCCACCGCCGGGACCCCCGATACGCAGTATTTT. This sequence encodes CATAGTPDTQYF.

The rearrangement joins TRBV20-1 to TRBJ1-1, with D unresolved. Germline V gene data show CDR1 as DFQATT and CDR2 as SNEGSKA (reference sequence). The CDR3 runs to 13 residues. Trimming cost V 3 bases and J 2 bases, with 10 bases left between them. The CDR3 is CSASIPANTEAFF. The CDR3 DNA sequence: TGCAGTGCTAGTATCCCGGCTAACACTGAAGCTTTCTTT.